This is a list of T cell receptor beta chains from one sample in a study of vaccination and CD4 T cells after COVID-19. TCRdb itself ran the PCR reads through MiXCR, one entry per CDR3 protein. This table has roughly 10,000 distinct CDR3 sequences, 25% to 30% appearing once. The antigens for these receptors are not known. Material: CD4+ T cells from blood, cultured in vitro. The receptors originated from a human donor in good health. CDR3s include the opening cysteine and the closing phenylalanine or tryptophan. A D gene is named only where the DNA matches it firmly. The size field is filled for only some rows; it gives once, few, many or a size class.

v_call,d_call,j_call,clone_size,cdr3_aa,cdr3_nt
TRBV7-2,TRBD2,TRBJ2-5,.,CASSFTLAGGETQYF,TGTGCCAGCAGCTTCACCCTAGCGGGAGGAGAGACCCAGTACTTC
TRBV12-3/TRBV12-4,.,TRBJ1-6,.,CASSPRGSNSPLHF,TGTGCCAGCAGCCCACGGGGGAGTAATTCACCCCTCCACTTT
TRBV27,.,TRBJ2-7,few,CASSAQGSGSFYEQYF,TGTGCCAGCAGTGCCCAGGGGTCTGGATCTTTCTACGAGCAGTACTTC
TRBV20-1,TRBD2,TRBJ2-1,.,CSAPRGTSGIFYEQFF,TGCAGTGCTCCCAGGGGGACTAGCGGGATCTTTTATGAGCAGTTCTTC
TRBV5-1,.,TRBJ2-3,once,CASSLGDVSTDTQYF,TGCGCCAGCAGCTTGGGGGACGTAAGCACAGATACGCAGTATTTT
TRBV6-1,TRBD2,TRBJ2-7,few,CASSALSSGSSYEQYF,TGTGCCAGCAGTGCCCTAAGTAGCGGGAGCTCCTACGAGCAGTACTTC
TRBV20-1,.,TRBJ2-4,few,CSASLHESELDIQYF,TGCAGTGCTAGCCTACACGAGTCGGAGTTGGACATTCAGTACTTC
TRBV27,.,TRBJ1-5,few,CASSLTWGNQPQHF,TGTGCCAGCAGTTTAACTTGGGGAAATCAGCCCCAGCATTTT
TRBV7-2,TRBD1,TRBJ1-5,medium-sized,CASSQGQGHNQPQHF,TGTGCCAGCAGCCAAGGACAGGGTCACAATCAGCCCCAGCATTTT
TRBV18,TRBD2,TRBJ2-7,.,CASSPNGGSNEQYF,TGTGCCAGCTCACCAAACGGCGGGAGTAACGAGCAGTACTTC
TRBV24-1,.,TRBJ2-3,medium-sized,CATSDPTSFGADTQYF,TGTGCCACCAGTGATCCCACATCGTTCGGGGCAGATACGCAGTATTTT
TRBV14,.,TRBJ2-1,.,CASSQSPGGWQFF,TGTGCCAGCAGTCAGTCCCCCGGGGGCTGGCAGTTCTTC
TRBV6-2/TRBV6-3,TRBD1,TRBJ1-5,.,CASSYGQGNQPQHF,TGTGCCAGCAGTTACGGACAGGGGAATCAGCCCCAGCATTTT
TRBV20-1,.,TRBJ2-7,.,CSATRDYEQYF,TGCAGTGCTACCAGGGACTACGAGCAGTACTTC
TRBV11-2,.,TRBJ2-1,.,CASSFTGPHNEQFF,TGTGCCAGCAGCTTTACAGGGCCACACAATGAGCAGTTCTTC
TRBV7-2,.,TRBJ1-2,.,CASSLERNEAAYTF,TGTGCCAGCAGCTTAGAGAGGAACGAGGCGGCCTACACCTTC
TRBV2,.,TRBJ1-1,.,CASTDRRGNTEAFF,TGTGCCAGCACCGACCGACGGGGAAACACTGAAGCTTTCTTT
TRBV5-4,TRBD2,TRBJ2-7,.,CASSAGGDEQYF,TGTGCCAGCAGCGCGGGAGGGGACGAGCAGTACTTC
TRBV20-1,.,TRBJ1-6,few,CSARAGSSVDNSPLHF,TGCAGTGCTAGGGCAGGGTCATCGGTTGATAATTCACCCCTCCACTTT
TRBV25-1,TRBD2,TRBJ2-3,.,CASSNTPGRGVTDTQYF,TGTGCCAGCAGTAACACCCCAGGGCGGGGGGTGACAGATACGCAGTATTTT
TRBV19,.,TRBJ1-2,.,CASSINTANYGYTF,TGTGCCAGTAGTATAAACACTGCTAACTATGGCTACACCTTC
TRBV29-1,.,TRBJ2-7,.,CSVVWPKPTYEQYF,TGCAGCGTTGTTTGGCCGAAACCTACCTACGAGCAGTACTTC
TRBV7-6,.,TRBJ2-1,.,CASSSNGGIDEQFF,TGTGCCAGCAGCTCCAACGGGGGTATAGATGAGCAGTTCTTC
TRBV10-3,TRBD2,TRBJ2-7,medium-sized,CAISAASGSYEQYF,TGTGCCATCAGTGCGGCTAGCGGGAGCTACGAGCAGTACTTC
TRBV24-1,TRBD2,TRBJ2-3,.,CATSDFGEGHSTDTQYF,TGTGCCACCAGTGATTTCGGGGAGGGCCATAGCACAGATACGCAGTATTTT
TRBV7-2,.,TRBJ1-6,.,CASSTTAYNSPLHF,TGTGCCAGCAGCACGACAGCATATAATTCACCCCTCCACTTT
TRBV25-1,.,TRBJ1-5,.,CASSQSGNQPQHF,TGTGCCAGCAGTCAATCAGGGAATCAGCCCCAGCATTTT
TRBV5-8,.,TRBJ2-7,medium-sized,CASSLAGLSYEQYF,TGTGCCAGCAGCTTGGCGGGCCTCTCCTACGAGCAGTACTTC
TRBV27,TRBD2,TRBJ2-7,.,CASSFDKVWSGRQGLAYEQYF,TGTGCCAGCAGTTTCGATAAGGTGTGGAGCGGGAGGCAGGGACTAGCCTACGAGCAGTACTTC
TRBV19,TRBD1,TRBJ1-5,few,CASSGAGGSSNQPQHF,TGTGCCAGTAGTGGGGCAGGGGGAAGTAGCAATCAGCCCCAGCATTTT
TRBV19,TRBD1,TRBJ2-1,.,CASSRTGNYNEQFF,TGTGCCAGTAGTCGGACAGGGAACTACAATGAGCAGTTCTTC
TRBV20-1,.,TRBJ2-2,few,CSASPRGLNTGELFF,TGCAGTGCTAGCCCCCGGGGCCTAAACACCGGGGAGCTGTTTTTT
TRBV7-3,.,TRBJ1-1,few,CASSLTPRTEAFF,TGTGCCAGCAGCTTAACCCCTAGGACGGAAGCTTTCTTT
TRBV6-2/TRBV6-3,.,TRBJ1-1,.,CASSYSWGSSTEAFF,TGTGCCAGCAGTTACTCGTGGGGAAGTTCGACTGAAGCTTTCTTT
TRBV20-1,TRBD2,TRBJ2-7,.,CSAMTSGRSSSYEQYF,TGCAGTGCGATGACTAGCGGGAGGTCGAGCTCCTACGAGCAGTACTTC
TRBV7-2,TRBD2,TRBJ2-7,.,CASSFGSGSPYEQYF,TGTGCCAGCAGCTTCGGTAGCGGGAGCCCCTACGAGCAGTACTTC
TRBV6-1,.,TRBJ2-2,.,CASRAKTGTGELFF,TGTGCCAGCAGAGCGAAAACCGGAACCGGGGAGCTGTTTTTT
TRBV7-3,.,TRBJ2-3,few,CASSSPPGTQYF,TGTGCCAGCAGCTCCCCCCCCGGAACGCAGTATTTT
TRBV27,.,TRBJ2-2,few,CASSLRGSGPGELFF,TGTGCCAGCAGTTTAAGGGGGAGTGGTCCCGGGGAGCTGTTTTTT
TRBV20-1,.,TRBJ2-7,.,CSASWGPSGSWYF,TGCAGTGCTAGCTGGGGGCCTAGCGGAAGTTGGTACTTC
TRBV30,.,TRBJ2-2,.,CAWSVNTGELFF,TGTGCCTGGAGTGTAAATACCGGGGAGCTGTTTTTT
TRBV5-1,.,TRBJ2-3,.,CASSLGALTDTQYF,TGCGCCAGCAGCCTAGGGGCGCTCACAGATACGCAGTATTTT
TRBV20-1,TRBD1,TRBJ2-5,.,CSADEPGQGLKTQYF,TGCAGTGCTGATGAACCGGGACAGGGGTTAAAGACCCAGTACTTC
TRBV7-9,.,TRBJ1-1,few,CASSYTQNTEAFF,TGTGCCAGCAGCTATACCCAGAACACTGAAGCTTTCTTT
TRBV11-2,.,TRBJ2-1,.,CASSLRDPPNEQFF,TGTGCCAGCAGCTTAAGGGACCCCCCCAATGAGCAGTTCTTC
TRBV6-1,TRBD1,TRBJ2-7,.,CASSPSLGQVYEQYF,TGTGCCAGCAGCCCATCTTTGGGACAGGTCTACGAGCAGTACTTC
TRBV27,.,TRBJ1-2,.,CASGDTPNYGYTF,TGTGCCAGCGGGGACACTCCTAACTATGGCTACACCTTC
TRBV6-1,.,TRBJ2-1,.,CASRATSSYNEQFF,TGTGCCAGCAGGGCCACGAGCTCCTACAATGAGCAGTTCTTC